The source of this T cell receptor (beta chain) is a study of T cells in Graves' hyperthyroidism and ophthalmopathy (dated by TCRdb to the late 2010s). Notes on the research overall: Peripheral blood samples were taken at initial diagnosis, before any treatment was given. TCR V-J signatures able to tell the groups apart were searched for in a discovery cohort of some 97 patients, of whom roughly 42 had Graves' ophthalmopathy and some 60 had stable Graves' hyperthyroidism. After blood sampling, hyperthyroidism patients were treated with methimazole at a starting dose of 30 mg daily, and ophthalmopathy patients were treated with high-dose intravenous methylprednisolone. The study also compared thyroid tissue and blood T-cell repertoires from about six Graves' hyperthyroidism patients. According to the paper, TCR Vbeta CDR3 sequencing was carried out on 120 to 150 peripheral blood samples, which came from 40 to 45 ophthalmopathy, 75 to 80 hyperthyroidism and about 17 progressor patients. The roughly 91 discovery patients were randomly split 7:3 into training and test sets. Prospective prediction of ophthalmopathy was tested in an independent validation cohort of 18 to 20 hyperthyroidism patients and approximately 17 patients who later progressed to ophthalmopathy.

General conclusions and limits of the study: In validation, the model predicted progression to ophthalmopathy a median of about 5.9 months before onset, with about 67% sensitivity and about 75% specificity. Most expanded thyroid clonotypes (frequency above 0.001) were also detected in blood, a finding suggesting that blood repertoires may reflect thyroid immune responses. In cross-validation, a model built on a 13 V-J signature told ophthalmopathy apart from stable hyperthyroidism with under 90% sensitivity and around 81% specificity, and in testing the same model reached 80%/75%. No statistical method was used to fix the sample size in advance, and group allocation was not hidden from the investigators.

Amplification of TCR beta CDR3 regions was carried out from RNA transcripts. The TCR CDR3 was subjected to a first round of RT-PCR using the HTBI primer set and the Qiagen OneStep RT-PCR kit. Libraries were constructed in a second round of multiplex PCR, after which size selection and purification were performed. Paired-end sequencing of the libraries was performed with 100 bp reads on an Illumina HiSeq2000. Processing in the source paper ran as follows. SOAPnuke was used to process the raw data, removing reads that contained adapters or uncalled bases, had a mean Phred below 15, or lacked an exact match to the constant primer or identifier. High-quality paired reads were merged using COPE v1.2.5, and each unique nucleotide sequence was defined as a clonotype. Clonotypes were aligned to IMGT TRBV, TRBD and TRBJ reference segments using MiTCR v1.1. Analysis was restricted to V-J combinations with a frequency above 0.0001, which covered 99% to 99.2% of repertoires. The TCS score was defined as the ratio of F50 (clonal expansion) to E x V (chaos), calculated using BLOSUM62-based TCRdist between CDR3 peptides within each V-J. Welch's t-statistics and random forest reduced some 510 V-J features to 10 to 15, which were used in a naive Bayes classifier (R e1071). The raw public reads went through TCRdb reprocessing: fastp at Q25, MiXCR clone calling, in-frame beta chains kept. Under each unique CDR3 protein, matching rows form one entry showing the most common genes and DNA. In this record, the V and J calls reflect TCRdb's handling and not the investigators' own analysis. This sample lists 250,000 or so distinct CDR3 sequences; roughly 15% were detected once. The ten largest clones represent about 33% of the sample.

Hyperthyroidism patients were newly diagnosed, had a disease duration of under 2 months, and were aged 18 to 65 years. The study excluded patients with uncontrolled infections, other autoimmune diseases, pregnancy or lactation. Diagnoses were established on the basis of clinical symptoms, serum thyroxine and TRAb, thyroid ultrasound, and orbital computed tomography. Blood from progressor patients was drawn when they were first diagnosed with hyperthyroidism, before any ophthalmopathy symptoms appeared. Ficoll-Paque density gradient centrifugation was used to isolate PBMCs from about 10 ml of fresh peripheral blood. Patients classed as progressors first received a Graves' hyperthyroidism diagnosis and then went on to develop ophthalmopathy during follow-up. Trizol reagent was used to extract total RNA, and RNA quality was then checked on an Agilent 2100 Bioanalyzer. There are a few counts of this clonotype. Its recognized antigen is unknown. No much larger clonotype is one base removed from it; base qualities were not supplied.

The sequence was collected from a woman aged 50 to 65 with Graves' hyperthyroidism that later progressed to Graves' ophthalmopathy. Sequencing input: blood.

The DNA sequence reads TGTGCCTCCCCGCGGGGGTCCAGATCGGTTGGTGAGCAGTTCTTC. Translated, this is CASPRGSRSVGEQFF. This chain joins TRBV6-1 to TRBJ2-1; TRBD2 lines up with 7 middle nucleotides. There are 15 amino acids in the CDR3, from cysteine to phenylalanine inclusive. Only CDR3 DNA is held: 45 bases, read in frame from base 1. V and J are trimmed by 11 bases and 9 bases, and the gene matches miss 19 bases of the junction. CDR1 MNHNS and CDR2 SASEGT are derived from the germline V gene.